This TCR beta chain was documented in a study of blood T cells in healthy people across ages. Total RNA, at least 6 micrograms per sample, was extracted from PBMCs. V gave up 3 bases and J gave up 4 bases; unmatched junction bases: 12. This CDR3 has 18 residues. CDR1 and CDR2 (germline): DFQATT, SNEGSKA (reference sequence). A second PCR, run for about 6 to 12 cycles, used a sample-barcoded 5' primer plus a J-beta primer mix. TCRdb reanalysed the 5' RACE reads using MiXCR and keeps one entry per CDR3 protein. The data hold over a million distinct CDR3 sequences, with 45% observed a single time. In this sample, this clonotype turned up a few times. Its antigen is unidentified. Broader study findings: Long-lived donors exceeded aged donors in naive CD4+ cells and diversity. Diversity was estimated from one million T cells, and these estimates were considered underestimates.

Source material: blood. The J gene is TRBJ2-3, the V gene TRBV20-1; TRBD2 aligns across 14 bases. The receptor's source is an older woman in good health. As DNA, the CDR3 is TGCAGTGCTAGTACGGGACTAGCGGGAGAGGTCATCTCAGATACGCAGTATTTT. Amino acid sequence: CSASTGLAGEVISDTQYF.